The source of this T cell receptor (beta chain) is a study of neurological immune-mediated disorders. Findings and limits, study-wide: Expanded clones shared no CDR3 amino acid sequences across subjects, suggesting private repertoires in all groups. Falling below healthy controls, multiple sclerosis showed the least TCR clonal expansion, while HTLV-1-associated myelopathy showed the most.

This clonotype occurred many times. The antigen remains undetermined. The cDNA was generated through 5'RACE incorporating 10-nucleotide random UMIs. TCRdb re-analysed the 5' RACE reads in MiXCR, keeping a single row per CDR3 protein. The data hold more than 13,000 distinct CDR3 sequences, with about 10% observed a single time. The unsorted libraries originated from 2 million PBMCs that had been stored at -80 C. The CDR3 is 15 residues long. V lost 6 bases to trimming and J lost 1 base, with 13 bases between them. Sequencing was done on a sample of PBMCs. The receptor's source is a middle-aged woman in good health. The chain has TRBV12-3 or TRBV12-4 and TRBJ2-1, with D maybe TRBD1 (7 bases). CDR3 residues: CASSQGGGSYNEQFF. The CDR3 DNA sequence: TGTGCCAGCAGCCAGGGGGGTGGTTCCTACAATGAGCAGTTCTTC.